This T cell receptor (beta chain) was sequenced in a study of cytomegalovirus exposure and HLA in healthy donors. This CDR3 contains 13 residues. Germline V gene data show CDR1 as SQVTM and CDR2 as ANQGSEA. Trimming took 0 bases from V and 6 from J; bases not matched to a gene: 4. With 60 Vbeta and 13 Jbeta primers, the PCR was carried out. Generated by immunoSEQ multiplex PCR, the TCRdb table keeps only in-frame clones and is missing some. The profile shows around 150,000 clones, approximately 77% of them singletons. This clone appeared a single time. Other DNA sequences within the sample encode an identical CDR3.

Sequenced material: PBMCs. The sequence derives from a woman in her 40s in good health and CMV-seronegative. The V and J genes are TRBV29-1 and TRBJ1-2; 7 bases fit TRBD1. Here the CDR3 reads CSVEEGGGNGYTF. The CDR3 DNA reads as TGCAGCGTTGAAGAAGGAGGGGGCAATGGCTACACCTTC.